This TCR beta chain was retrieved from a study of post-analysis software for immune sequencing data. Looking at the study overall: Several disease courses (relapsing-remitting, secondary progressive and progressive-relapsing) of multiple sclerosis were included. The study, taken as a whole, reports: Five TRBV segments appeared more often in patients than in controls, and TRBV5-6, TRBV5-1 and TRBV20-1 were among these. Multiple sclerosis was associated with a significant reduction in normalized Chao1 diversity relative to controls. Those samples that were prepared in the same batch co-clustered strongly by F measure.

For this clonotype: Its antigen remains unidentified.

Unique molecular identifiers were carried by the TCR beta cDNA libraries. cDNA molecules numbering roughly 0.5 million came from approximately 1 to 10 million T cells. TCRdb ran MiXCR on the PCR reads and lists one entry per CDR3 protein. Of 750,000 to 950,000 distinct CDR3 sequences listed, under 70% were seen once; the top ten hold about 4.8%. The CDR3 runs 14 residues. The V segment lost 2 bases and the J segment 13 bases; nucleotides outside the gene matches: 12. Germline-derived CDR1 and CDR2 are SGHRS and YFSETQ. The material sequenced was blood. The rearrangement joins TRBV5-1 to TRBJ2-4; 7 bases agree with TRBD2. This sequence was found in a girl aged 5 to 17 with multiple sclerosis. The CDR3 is CASSFGGRVEEQYF. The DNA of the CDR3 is TGCGCCAGCAGCTTTGGAGGGAGGGTGGAGGAGCAGTACTTC.